The rows below give T cell receptor beta chains drawn from one sample of a study of T cells in Graves' hyperthyroidism and ophthalmopathy. TCRdb fed the multiplex PCR reads into MiXCR, producing one record per CDR3 protein. The profile shows over 500,000 distinct CDR3 sequences, about 16% of them singletons. Sequenced sample: blood. The source of these receptors is a woman aged 30 to 39 with Graves' ophthalmopathy. The CDR3 runs from the conserved cysteine through the conserved F or W. The order of the fields is D gene, clone size, J gene, V gene, CDR3 DNA, CDR3 protein. D genes are given only for firm matches. The size of a clone is reported for some rows only, either as once, few or many, or as a class for expanded clones.

>.|.|TRBJ2-7|TRBV27
TGTGCCAGCAGTTTCTTCCCGGGAGCCTACGAGCAGTACTTC
CASSFFPGAYEQYF
>TRBD2|.|TRBJ2-2|TRBV20-1
TGCAGTGCTAGACCCAGGACACTAGCGGGAATTGGGGCCGGGGAGCTGTTTTTT
CSARPRTLAGIGAGELFF
>TRBD1|many|TRBJ2-7|TRBV7-8
TGTGCCAGCAGCTCCCGATGGACAGGGATTGAAGCCGAGCAGTACTTC
CASSSRWTGIEAEQYF
>.|.|TRBJ2-2|TRBV7-9
TGTGCCAGCAGCTTAAAGACAGACACCGGGGAGCTGTTTTTT
CASSLKTDTGELFF
>TRBD2|many|TRBJ2-1|TRBV2
TGTGCCAGCAGTGAGCGACTAGCGGGTAGCTCCTACAATGAGCAGTTCTTC
CASSERLAGSSYNEQFF
>TRBD1|.|TRBJ2-1|TRBV7-9
TGTGCCAGCAGCTTTACAGGGGTCGATGAGCAGTTCTTC
CASSFTGVDEQFF
>.|.|TRBJ2-7|TRBV11-1
TGTGTCAGCAGCTTAGGGTTAGCGAGCTACGAGCAGTACTTC
CVSSLGLASYEQYF
>.|.|TRBJ2-7|TRBV12-3/TRBV12-4
TGTGCCAGCAGTCCCCCAAGGCGCACGGGAGTGTACGAGCAGTACTTC
CASSPPRRTGVYEQYF
>.|.|TRBJ2-4|TRBV29-1
TGCAGCGTTGGGAGGGGGGTCCGGCAAAACATTCAGTACTTC
CSVGRGVRQNIQYF
>.|.|TRBJ1-4|TRBV4-3
TGCGCCAGCAGCCAAGAATGGCTCCCCCGGGGTGAAAAACTGTTTTTT
CASSQEWLPRGEKLFF
>.|many|TRBJ2-7|TRBV12-3/TRBV12-4
TGTGCCAGCAGTCCCTTACCACCCGAGCAGTACTTC
CASSPLPPEQYF
>.|.|TRBJ2-7|TRBV19
TGTGCCAGTAGTATGGGAAGTGGGCAGTCCGCCTACGAGCAGTACTTC
CASSMGSGQSAYEQYF
>.|.|TRBJ2-2|TRBV27
TGTGCCAGCACTACTGGGAACACCGGGGAGCTGTTTTTT
CASTTGNTGELFF
>.|many|TRBJ2-7|TRBV2
TGTGCCAGCAGTGAAGCGTCAGGGATCGTCTACGAGCAGTACTTC
CASSEASGIVYEQYF
>TRBD2|.|TRBJ2-7|TRBV27
TGTGCCAGCACCGACAGACTAGCGGGAGCCGAGCAGTACTTC
CASTDRLAGAEQYF
>.|.|TRBJ1-3|TRBV9
TGTGCCAGCAGCGCCGCGGGAGACAGACCTTTCTCTGGAAACACCATATATTTT
CASSAAGDRPFSGNTIYF
>.|.|TRBJ1-6|TRBV7-2
TGTGCCAGCAGCCGCCGGGAAAGCTCCTATAATTCACCCCTCCACTTT
CASSRRESSYNSPLHF
>TRBD1|many|TRBJ2-3|TRBV5-1
TGCGCCAGCAGCCACCAGACAGGGGGAAATACGCAGTATTTT
CASSHQTGGNTQYF
>TRBD2|many|TRBJ2-3|TRBV18
TGTGCCAGCAGCCCGCGACTAGCAAGCACAGATACGCAGTATTTT
CASSPRLASTDTQYF
>.|.|TRBJ2-2|TRBV19
TGTGCCAGTAGTATACGAGGCGGGCTCACCGGGGAGCTGTTTTTT
CASSIRGGLTGELFF
>.|many|TRBJ2-7|TRBV5-1
TGCGCCAGCAGCTATGACAGTACCTACGAGCAGTACTTC
CASSYDSTYEQYF
>.|many|TRBJ2-5|TRBV12-3/TRBV12-4
TGTGCCAGCAGTTTTTATGAGGGCCTCCAAGAGACCCAGTACTTC
CASSFYEGLQETQYF
>TRBD1|many|TRBJ2-7|TRBV11-3
TGTGCCAGCAGCGGCCACAGGGGCGCCTACGAGCAGTACTTC
CASSGHRGAYEQYF
>.|.|TRBJ2-7|TRBV12-3/TRBV12-4
TGTGCCAGCAGTTTTCGGGAGAGCTCCTACGAGCAGTACTTC
CASSFRESSYEQYF
>.|.|TRBJ1-3|TRBV19
TGTGCCAGTAGTATGGACCTGTTCTCTGGAAACACCATATATTTT
CASSMDLFSGNTIYF
>.|many|TRBJ2-5|TRBV20-1
TGCAGTGCTAGCCGGCCAACCCAGTACTTC
CSASRPTQYF
>.|.|TRBJ2-1|TRBV19
TGTGCAGGAAGTTGGCTTCCTGGGGATGAGCAGTTCTTC
CAGSWLPGDEQFF
>TRBD1|.|TRBJ2-7|TRBV2
TGTGCCAGCACTGTTTCGGGACAGAGCTCCTACGAGCAGTACTTC
CASTVSGQSSYEQYF
>TRBD2|many|TRBJ2-5|TRBV20-1
TGCAGTGCTAGAGGACTAGCGGGAGGGCAAGAGACCCAGTACTTC
CSARGLAGGQETQYF
>.|.|TRBJ2-1|TRBV9
TGTGCCAGCAGCGTAGCGAACGGTGACAATGAGCAGTTCTTC
CASSVANGDNEQFF
>.|.|TRBJ2-7|TRBV20-1
TGCAGTGCTAGAACGGGGCACAACTACGAGCAGTACTTC
CSARTGHNYEQYF
>.|many|TRBJ2-1|TRBV7-7
TGTGCTAGCAGCCTTTCCACTAGTAACAATGAGCAGTTCTTC
CASSLSTSNNEQFF
>.|few|TRBJ2-6|TRBV20-1
TGCAGTGCTTGCGAAACTGGGGCCAACGTCCTGACTTTC
CSACETGANVLTF
>TRBD1|many|TRBJ2-7|TRBV10-3
TGTGCCATCAGTGAATCAGATCGGGGACAGAACAACGAGCAGTACTTC
CAISESDRGQNNEQYF
>.|many|TRBJ2-3|TRBV3-1
TGTGCCAGCAGCCATAGCACAGATACGCAGTATTTT
CASSHSTDTQYF
>TRBD2|.|TRBJ2-7|TRBV5-1
TGCGCCAGCAGCCCCGCCGGGACTAGCGGATACAACGAGCAGTACTTC
CASSPAGTSGYNEQYF
>.|few|TRBJ2-4|TRBV6-5
TGTGCCAGCAGTTACTCGGGGGGGCTCGGGGACATTCAGTACTTC
CASSYSGGLGDIQYF
>TRBD1|.|TRBJ2-7|TRBV15
TGTGCCACCAGCCTAAGGACAGGGTGGGATGAGCAGTACTTC
CATSLRTGWDEQYF
>TRBD2|.|TRBJ2-5|TRBV25-1
TGTGCCAGCGGACTAGTGGAGACCCAGTACTTC
CASGLVETQYF
>TRBD2|many|TRBJ2-7|TRBV28
TGTGCCAGCAGTTTTAGCAGCGGGAGGGCCATAACCTACGAGCAGTACTTC
CASSFSSGRAITYEQYF
>.|many|TRBJ2-5|TRBV6-2/TRBV6-3
TGTGCCAGCAGTTACTCGAGGGAGACCCAGTACTTC
CASSYSRETQYF
>.|.|TRBJ1-1|TRBV12-3/TRBV12-4
TGTGCCAGCAGTGAGGGGAGTAGAGTAGACACTGAAGCTTTCTTT
CASSEGSRVDTEAFF
>TRBD1|many|TRBJ1-1|TRBV20-1
TGCAGTGCCAGGACCGGGACAGGGGTAATGAACACTGAAGCTTTCTTT
CSARTGTGVMNTEAFF
>.|many|TRBJ1-1|TRBV28
TGTGCCAGCAGTTTGGCCACAGGGCTCAACACTGAAGCTTTCTTT
CASSLATGLNTEAFF
>.|once|TRBJ1-2|TRBV6-5
TGTGCCAGCAGTTATGAACAGAACTATGGCTACACCTTC
CASSYEQNYGYTF
>TRBD2|.|TRBJ2-2|TRBV29-1
TGCAGCGTACTCCGGGAGGACTACACCGGGGAGCTGTTTTTT
CSVLREDYTGELFF
>.|.|TRBJ1-3|TRBV12-3/TRBV12-4
TGTGCCAGCGCGGCCTTTTCTGGAAACACCATATATTTT
CASAAFSGNTIYF
>.|.|TRBJ1-2|TRBV28
TGTGCCAGCAGTTTATGGAAGTCTGATGGCTACACCTTC
CASSLWKSDGYTF
>.|few|TRBJ2-7|TRBV20-1
TGCAGTGCTAGCTCACAGGGTTACGGCTACGAGCAGTACTTC
CSASSQGYGYEQYF
>.|.|TRBJ2-3|TRBV7-9
TGTGCCAGCAGCTTAGGAGAGGGAAATACGCAGTATTTT
CASSLGEGNTQYF
>TRBD2|many|TRBJ2-7|TRBV7-2
TGTGCCAGCAGCGGCTCAGGGACTAGCGGCCCCTACGAGCAGTACTTC
CASSGSGTSGPYEQYF
>.|many|TRBJ2-1|TRBV7-3
TGTGCCAGCAGCTTATTGGAACTGAATGAGCAGTTCTTC
CASSLLELNEQFF
>TRBD2|many|TRBJ2-7|TRBV28
TGTGCCAGCAGTTCCGGGGAGGGGTCCTTCAAGCAGTACTTC
CASSSGEGSFKQYF
>.|many|TRBJ1-2|TRBV20-1
TGCAGTGCTAGCGGGGGAACAGCTAACTATGGCTACACCTTC
CSASGGTANYGYTF
>TRBD2|many|TRBJ2-3|TRBV28
TGTGCCAGCAGTTCTAGCGGGAGGGAAGGGACAGATACGCAGTATTTT
CASSSSGREGTDTQYF
>.|few|TRBJ1-5|TRBV6-5
TGTGCCAGCAGTTACTCACAGGGTAGACAGCCCCAGCATTTT
CASSYSQGRQPQHF